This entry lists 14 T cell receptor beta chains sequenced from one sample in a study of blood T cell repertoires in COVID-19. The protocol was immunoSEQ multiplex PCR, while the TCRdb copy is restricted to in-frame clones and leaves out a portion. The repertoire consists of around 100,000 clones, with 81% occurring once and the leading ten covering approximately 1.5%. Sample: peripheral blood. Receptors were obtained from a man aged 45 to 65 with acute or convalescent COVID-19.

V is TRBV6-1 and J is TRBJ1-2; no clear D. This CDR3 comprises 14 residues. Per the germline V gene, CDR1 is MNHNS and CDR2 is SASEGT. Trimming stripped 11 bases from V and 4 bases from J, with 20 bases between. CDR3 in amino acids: CAAMGSNSRYGYTF. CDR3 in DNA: TGTGCCGCCATGGGCAGCAACTCTCGCTATGGCTACACCTTC.

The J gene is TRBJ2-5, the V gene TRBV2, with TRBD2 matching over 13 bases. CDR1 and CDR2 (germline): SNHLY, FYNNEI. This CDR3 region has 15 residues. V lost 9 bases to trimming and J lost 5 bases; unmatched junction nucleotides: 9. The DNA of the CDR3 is TGTGCCAGTGAACGGGGACTAGCGGGGTCGGAGACCCAGTACTTC. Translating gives CASERGLAGSETQYF. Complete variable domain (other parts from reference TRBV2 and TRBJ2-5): EPEVTQTPSHQVTQMGQEVILRCVPISNHLYFYWYRQILGQKVEFLVSFYNNEISEKSEIFDDQFSVERPDGSNFTLKIRSTKLEDSAMYFCASERGLAGSETQYFGPGTRLLVL.

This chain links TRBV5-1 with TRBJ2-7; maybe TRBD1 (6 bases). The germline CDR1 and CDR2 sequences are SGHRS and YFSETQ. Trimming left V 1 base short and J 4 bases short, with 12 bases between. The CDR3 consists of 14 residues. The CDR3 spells CASSLLQGRYEQYF. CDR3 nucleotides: TGCGCCAGCAGCTTGTTACAGGGTCGTTACGAGCAGTACTTC.

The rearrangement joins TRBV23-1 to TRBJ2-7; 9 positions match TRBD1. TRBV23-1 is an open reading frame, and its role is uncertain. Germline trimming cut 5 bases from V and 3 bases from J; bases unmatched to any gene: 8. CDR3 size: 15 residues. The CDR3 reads CASSIGTGLYYEQYV. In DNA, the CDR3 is TGCGCCAGCAGTATAGGGACAGGGCTTTACTACGAGCAGTACGTC.

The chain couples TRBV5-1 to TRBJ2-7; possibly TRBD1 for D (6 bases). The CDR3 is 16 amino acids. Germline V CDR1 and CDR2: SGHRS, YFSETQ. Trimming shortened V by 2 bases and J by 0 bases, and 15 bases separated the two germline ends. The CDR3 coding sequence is TGCGCCAGCAGCTTAACAGGGTCCCCTAGCTCCTACGAGCAGTACTTC. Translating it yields CASSLTGSPSSYEQYF. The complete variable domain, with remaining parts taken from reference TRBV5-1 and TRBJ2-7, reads KAGVTQTPRYLIKTRGQQVTLSCSPISGHRSVSWYQQTPGQGLQFLFEYFSETQRNKGNFPGRFSGRQFSNSRSEMNVSTLELGDSALYLCASSLTGSPSSYEQYFGPGTRLTVT.

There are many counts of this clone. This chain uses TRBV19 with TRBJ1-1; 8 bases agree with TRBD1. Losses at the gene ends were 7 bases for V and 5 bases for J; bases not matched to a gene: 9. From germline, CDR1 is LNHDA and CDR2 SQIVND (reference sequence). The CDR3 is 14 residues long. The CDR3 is CASTHPGGETEAFF. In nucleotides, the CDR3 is TGTGCCAGTACCCACCCAGGGGGCGAGACTGAAGCTTTCTTT.

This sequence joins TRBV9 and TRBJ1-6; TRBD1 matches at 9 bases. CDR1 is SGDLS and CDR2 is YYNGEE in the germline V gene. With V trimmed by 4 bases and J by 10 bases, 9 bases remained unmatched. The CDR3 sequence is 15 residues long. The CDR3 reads CASSSRTGAESPLHF. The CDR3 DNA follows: TGTGCCAGCAGCTCCCGGACAGGGGCTGAGTCACCCCTCCACTTT.

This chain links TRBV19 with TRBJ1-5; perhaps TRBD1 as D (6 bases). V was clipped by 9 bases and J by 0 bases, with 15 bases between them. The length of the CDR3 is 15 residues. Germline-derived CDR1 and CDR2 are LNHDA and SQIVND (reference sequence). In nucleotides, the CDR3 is TGTGCCAGCAGATGGACAGCCGATAGCAATCAGCCCCAGCATTTT. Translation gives CASRWTADSNQPQHF.

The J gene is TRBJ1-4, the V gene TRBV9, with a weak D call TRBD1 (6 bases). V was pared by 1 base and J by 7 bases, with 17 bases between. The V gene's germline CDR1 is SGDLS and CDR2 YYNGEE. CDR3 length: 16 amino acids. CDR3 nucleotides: TGTGCCAGCAGCGTAATGGGGGCCAGTCCTTCTGAAAAACTGTTTTTT. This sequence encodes CASSVMGASPSEKLFF. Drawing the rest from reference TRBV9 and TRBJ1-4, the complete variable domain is DSGVTQTPKHLITATGQRVTLRCSPRSGDLSVYWYQQSLDQGLQFLIQYYNGEERAKGNILERFSAQQFPDLHSELNLSSLELGDSALYFCASSVMGASPSEKLFFGSGTQLSVL.

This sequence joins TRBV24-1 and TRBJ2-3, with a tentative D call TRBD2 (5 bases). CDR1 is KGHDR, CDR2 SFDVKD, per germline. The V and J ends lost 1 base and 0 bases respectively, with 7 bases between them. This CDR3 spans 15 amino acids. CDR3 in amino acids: CATSDFRDSTDTQYF. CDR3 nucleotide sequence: TGTGCCACCAGTGATTTCCGGGATAGCACAGATACGCAGTATTTT.

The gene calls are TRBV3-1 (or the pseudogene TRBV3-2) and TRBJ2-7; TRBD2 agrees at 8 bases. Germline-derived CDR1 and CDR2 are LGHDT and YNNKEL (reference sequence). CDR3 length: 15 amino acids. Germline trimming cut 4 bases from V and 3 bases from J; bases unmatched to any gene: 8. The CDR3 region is CASSPTERGSYEQYF. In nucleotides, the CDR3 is TGTGCCAGCAGCCCGACGGAGCGGGGGAGCTACGAGCAGTACTTC.

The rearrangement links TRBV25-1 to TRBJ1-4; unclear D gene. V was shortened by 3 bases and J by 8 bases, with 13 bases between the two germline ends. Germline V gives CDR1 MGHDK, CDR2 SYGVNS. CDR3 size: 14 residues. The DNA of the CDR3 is TGTGCCAGCAGTGAGGGAGAATATTCCGAAAAACTGTTTTTT. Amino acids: CASSEGEYSEKLFF.

CDR3 amino acids: CASYEAGGYTF. The CDR3 nucleotides read TGCGCCAGCTACGAAGCGGGAGGCTACACCTTC. The V call is TRBV5-1, the J call TRBJ1-2; no definite D call. Looked up from germline, CDR1 is SGHRS and CDR2 is YFSETQ. The V gene lost 7 bases and the J gene lost 8 bases, with 12 bases spanning the gap. CDR3 size: 11 residues.

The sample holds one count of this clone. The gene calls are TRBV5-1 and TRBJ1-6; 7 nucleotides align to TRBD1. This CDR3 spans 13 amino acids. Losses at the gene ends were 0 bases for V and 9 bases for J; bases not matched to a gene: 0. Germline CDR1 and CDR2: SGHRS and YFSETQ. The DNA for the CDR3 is TGCGCCAGCAGCTTGGACAGGGGTTCACCCCTCCACTTT. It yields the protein CASSLDRGSPLHF.